One sample yielded the 11 T cell receptor beta chains listed below, sequenced in a study of T cells in Graves' hyperthyroidism and ophthalmopathy. RNA transcripts were the template for amplifying TCR beta CDR3 regions. First-round RT-PCR targeting the TCR CDR3 was performed with the HTBI primer set. TCRdb reprocessed the multiplex PCR reads with MiXCR, giving one entry per CDR3 protein. Of around 400,000 distinct CDR3 sequences in the sample, under 15% are singletons; the top ten hold around a tenth. Sequenced sample: blood. The source of these receptors is a woman under 30 with Graves' hyperthyroidism.

This chain joins TRBV2 and TRBJ2-5, with 10 bases identical to TRBD1. CDR1 SNHLY and CDR2 FYNNEI come from the germline V gene. The CDR3 consists of 14 residues. J lost 4 bases, V lost 4 bases, and 3 bases had no gene match. This chain's CDR3 is CASSGTGGSETQYF. The CDR3 region has the DNA TGTGCCAGCAGTGGGACAGGGGGATCAGAGACCCAGTACTTC. Full variable domain (outside the CDR3, taken from reference TRBV2 and TRBJ2-5): EPEVTQTPSHQVTQMGQEVILRCVPISNHLYFYWYRQILGQKVEFLVSFYNNEISEKSEIFDDQFSVERPDGSNFTLKIRSTKLEDSAMYFCASSGTGGSETQYFGPGTRLLVL.

This clonotype was seen ten or more times. The rearrangement links TRBV12-3 or TRBV12-4 to TRBJ2-7; D is perhaps TRBD1 (5 bases). CDR3 size: 12 residues. Trimming pared 6 bases from V and 5 bases from J, leaving 11 bases between. The CDR3, as DNA: TGTGCCAGCAGGAGACAGAACAACGAGCAGTACTTC. This gives the protein CASRRQNNEQYF.

This clonotype has ten or more counts. This rearrangement joins TRBV27 to TRBJ2-7, with 10 nucleotides matching TRBD2. V dropped 5 bases and J dropped 3; count of bases not matched to a gene: 10. This CDR3 spans 16 amino acids. Germline lookup yields CDR1 MNHEY and CDR2 SMNVEV (reference sequence). The CDR3 loop reads CASSPLSGRALYEQYF. Here the CDR3 DNA reads TGTGCCAGCAGTCCCCTAAGCGGGAGGGCCCTCTACGAGCAGTACTTC.

This clonotype was observed many times. The genes are TRBV5-1 and TRBJ1-5; 11 bases are a match to TRBD1. There are 17 residues in the CDR3. J lost 5 bases, V lost 0 bases, and 7 bases had no gene match. Germline-derived CDR1 and CDR2 are SGHRS and YFSETQ. CDR3 sequence reads: CASSLGTGGTGDQPQHF. CDR3 coding DNA: TGCGCCAGCAGCTTGGGGACAGGGGGCACGGGCGATCAGCCCCAGCATTTT.

This clonotype appeared a few times. The rearrangement links TRBV6-1 to TRBJ1-6; D is perhaps TRBD1 (5 bases). Germline CDR1 is MNHNS and CDR2 is SASEGT. The length of the CDR3 is 14 residues. Trimming removed 5 bases at V and 6 bases at J, with 11 bases between. The CDR3: CASSFDRSNSPLHF. CDR3 in DNA: TGTGCCAGCAGTTTCGACAGATCTAATTCACCCCTCCACTTT.

This clonotype was found a few times. The chain is built from TRBV4-1 and TRBJ2-4; maybe TRBD1 (8 bases). Germline V gene lookup returns CDR1 MGHRA and CDR2 YSYEKL. This CDR3 region has 18 residues. V was clipped by 4 bases and J by 4 bases, with 23 bases between them. The CDR3 DNA reads as TGCGCCAGCAGCCGAGGGGCCCGGACAGGGAGGGATAAAAACATTCAGTACTTC. Its translation is CASSRGARTGRDKNIQYF.

This clonotype has at least ten counts. The CDR3 protein is CASSDGDYGYTF. The CDR3 bases are TGTGCCAGCTCAGACGGGGACTATGGCTACACCTTC. This chain uses TRBV18 with TRBJ1-2; no clear D. The V and J ends lost 5 bases and 3 bases respectively, with 7 bases between them. The CDR3 is 12 amino acids. CDR1 KGHSH and CDR2 LQKENI come from the germline V gene.

This chain joins TRBV5-4 and TRBJ1-5, with 7 bases that match TRBD1. Germline V lookup: CDR1 SGHNT, CDR2 YYREEE (reference sequence). The CDR3 has 14 amino acids. The V gene end was trimmed by 2 bases and the J gene end by 5 bases; junction bases not matched to a gene: 4. CDR3 sequence reads: CASSLQGRYQPQHF. As DNA, the CDR3 is TGTGCCAGCAGCTTACAGGGGAGGTATCAGCCCCAGCATTTT.

In this sample, this clonotype turned up many times. V is TRBV28 and J is TRBJ1-5; tentatively, D is TRBD1 (5 bases). V lost 6 bases to trimming and J lost 0 bases, with 15 bases between them. The length of the CDR3 is 16 residues. Per germline, CDR1 MDHEN and CDR2 SYDVKM. CDR3 sequence (DNA): TGTGCCAGCAGCCCTCCTCAGGGTTATAGCAATCAGCCCCAGCATTTT. Encoded protein: CASSPPQGYSNQPQHF.

This clonotype was detected only a few times. The chain has TRBV5-1 and TRBJ2-3, with 8 nucleotides matching TRBD2. CDR1 and CDR2 from the germline V gene are SGHRS and YFSETQ. After removal of 1 base from V and 3 bases from J, the junction contained 13 bases not matched to a gene. The CDR3 has 18 residues. CDR3 region: CASSLMPSGLPGTDTQYF. CDR3 nucleotide sequence: TGCGCCAGCAGCTTGATGCCTAGCGGGTTACCGGGGACAGATACGCAGTATTTT. The full variable domain, in which reference TRBV5-1 and TRBJ2-3 provide the parts outside the CDR3, is KAGVTQTPRYLIKTRGQQVTLSCSPISGHRSVSWYQQTPGQGLQFLFEYFSETQRNKGNFPGRFSGRQFSNSRSEMNVSTLELGDSALYLCASSLMPSGLPGTDTQYFGPGTRLTVL.

This clonotype was detected ten times or more. J is TRBJ2-1 and V is TRBV20-1; 11 bases are a match to TRBD2. V trimming: 3 bases; J trimming: 14 bases; junction bases outside the gene matches: 6. CDR1 and CDR2 (germline): DFQATT, SNEGSKA (reference sequence). The CDR3 length is 12 residues. Here the CDR3 reads CSARVLAGGEFF. CDR3 sequence (DNA): TGCAGTGCTAGGGTGTTAGCGGGAGGGGAGTTCTTC.